This T cell receptor (beta chain) comes out of a study of human T cells and chemical hapten exposure. Study context: The scalp of each patient received a weekly diphenylcyclopropenone dose for the full roughly 24-week study. Application of 0.01% DPC to the upper back was done by patch test, with a reading at 6 days.

TCRdb reprocessed the RACE reads via MiXCR and lists one record per CDR3 protein. The table has around 110,000 distinct CDR3 sequences, 10% to 12% seen once. Broader study findings: There was a positive correlation between PT1 expanded TCR counts and patch test score.

V gave up 3 bases and J gave up 2 bases; unmatched junction bases: 4. The germline V gene has CDR1 GTSNPN and CDR2 SVGIG (reference sequence). There are 14 residues in the CDR3. On this clonotype: Its cognate antigen is unknown.

The time point is: patch test 3, about 24 weeks after DPC sensitization. Treatment meaning: therapeutic diphenylcyclopropenone sensitization with weekly scalp DPC. The sample was whole blood, taken in connection with sensitization to the hapten diphenylcyclopropenone (DPC). The rearrangement uses TRBV30 and TRBJ2-7; 10 bases match TRBD2. The origin of this receptor is a woman aged 50 to 60 with alopecia areata. Some clones in this sample may be carry-over from other donors' samples. The CDR3 loop is CAWRGAGGTYEQYF. The CDR3 nucleotides are TGTGCCTGGAGGGGAGCGGGAGGGACCTACGAGCAGTACTTC. Complete variable domain (other parts from reference TRBV30 and TRBJ2-7): SQTIHQWPATLVQPVGSPLSLECTVEGTSNPNLYWYRQAAGRGLQLLFYSVGIGQISSEVPQNLSASRPQDRQFILSSKKLLLSDSGFYLCAWRGAGGTYEQYFGPGTRLTVT.